Below are 30 T cell receptor beta chains sequenced from a single sample in a study of cytomegalovirus exposure and HLA in healthy donors. Primers included in the PCR were 60 Vbeta and 13 Jbeta primers. Using immunoSEQ multiplex PCR, the repertoire was profiled, and TCRdb retains in-frame clones only, with some absent. The sample yields about 160,000 clones, approximately 79% seen once. The sample consisted of PBMCs. These receptors were obtained from a man aged 35-49 years in good health and CMV-seronegative.

The rearrangement uses TRBV15 and TRBJ1-5; possible D gene TRBD1, 5 bases. The CDR3 sequence is 14 residues long. Trimming removed 5 bases from V and 5 bases from J, with 13 bases in between. CDR1 and CDR2 from the germline V gene are LNHNV and YYDKDF (reference sequence). The chain's CDR3 is CATSFRGVYQPQHF. CDR3 bases: TGTGCCACCAGCTTCCGGGGGGTGTATCAGCCCCAGCATTTT. The full variable domain, with the rest looked up from reference TRBV15 and TRBJ1-5, is DAMVIQNPRYQVTQFGKPVTLSCSQTLNHNVMYWYQQKSSQAPKLLFHYYDKDFNNEADTPDNFQSRRPNTSFCFLDIRSPGLGDTAMYLCATSFRGVYQPQHFGDGTRLSIL.

The gene calls are TRBV7-8 and TRBJ1-1; D is unclear. Germline V gene lookup returns CDR1 SGHVS and CDR2 FQNEAQ. V was cut by 3 bases and J by 0 bases, with 5 bases left in between. The CDR3 totals 13 residues. The CDR3 DNA follows: TGTGCCAGCAGCTTGAGTCTGAACACTGAAGCTTTCTTT. It translates to CASSLSLNTEAFF.

The rearrangement joins TRBV2 to TRBJ2-5, with D possibly TRBD2 on 5 matching bases. V was trimmed by 6 bases and J by 0 bases, leaving 14 bases between them. The CDR3 runs to 15 residues. Germline V gene data show CDR1 as SNHLY and CDR2 as FYNNEI. CDR3 sequence reads: CASSPNPADQETQYF. Written as DNA, the CDR3 is TGTGCCAGCAGCCCAAACCCAGCGGACCAAGAGACCCAGTACTTC. The complete variable domain, with remaining parts taken from reference TRBV2 and TRBJ2-5, reads EPEVTQTPSHQVTQMGQEVILRCVPISNHLYFYWYRQILGQKVEFLVSFYNNEISEKSEIFDDQFSVERPDGSNFTLKIRSTKLEDSAMYFCASSPNPADQETQYFGPGTRLLVL.

This clone was observed a few times. V is TRBV2 and J is TRBJ1-3; D gene unclear. Germline V CDR1 and CDR2: SNHLY, FYNNEI. This CDR3 spans 11 amino acids. V dropped 7 bases and J dropped 9 bases, with 10 bases sitting between them. CDR3 coding DNA: TGTGCCAGCATCAATCATAGCACCATATATTTT. Residues: CASINHSTIYF. Full variable domain (remainder filled in from reference TRBV2 and TRBJ1-3): EPEVTQTPSHQVTQMGQEVILRCVPISNHLYFYWYRQILGQKVEFLVSFYNNEISEKSEIFDDQFSVERPDGSNFTLKIRSTKLEDSAMYFCASINHSTIYFGEGSWLTVV.

V is TRBV7-3 and J is TRBJ1-4; 8 bases match TRBD1. The CDR3 is 13 residues long. Germline trimming cut 1 base from V and 8 bases from J; bases unmatched to any gene: 0. Germline CDR1 and CDR2: SGHTA and FQGTGA. CDR3 amino acids: CASSLRQGEKLFF. The CDR3 coding sequence is TGTGCCAGCAGCTTAAGACAGGGGGAAAAACTGTTTTTT.

This clone was counted only a few times. This chain joins TRBV7-6 and TRBJ1-3; 8 bases line up with TRBD1. Germline assignment: CDR1 SGHVS and CDR2 FNYEAQ. J was trimmed by 6 bases and V by 5 bases; bases with no gene match: 6. The CDR3 extends over 14 amino acids. CDR3 loop: CASSPGQGLNTIYF. CDR3 nucleotides: TGTGCCAGCAGCCCCGGACAGGGTTTAAACACCATATATTTT. The full variable domain, completed using reference TRBV7-6 and TRBJ1-3, is GAGVSQSPRYKVTKRGQDVALRCDPISGHVSLYWYRQALGQGPEFLTYFNYEAQQDKSGLPNDRFSAERPEGSISTLTIQRTEQRDSAMYRCASSPGQGLNTIYFGEGSWLTVV.

This clone occurred a few times. The chain has TRBV27 and TRBJ1-2; the match to TRBD1 covers 7 bases. The germline V gene encodes CDR1 MNHEY and CDR2 SMNVEV (reference sequence). J lost 6 bases, V lost 9 bases, and 13 bases had no gene match. The CDR3 length is 14 residues. In nucleotides, the CDR3 is TGTGCCAGTTCTACGGACAGGTTCTTTAATGGCTACACCTTC. It is translated as CASSTDRFFNGYTF.

A single count supports this clone. This rearrangement joins TRBV19 to TRBJ2-5; 8 bases align to TRBD2. V lost 3 bases to trimming and J lost 5 bases; unmatched junction nucleotides: 8. The germline gives CDR1 LNHDA, CDR2 SQIVND (reference sequence). This CDR3 region has 15 residues. Here the CDR3 reads CASSIRTSFGETQYF. DNA for the CDR3: TGTGCCAGTAGTATCAGGACTAGCTTCGGGGAGACCCAGTACTTC.

The V gene is TRBV2, the J gene TRBJ1-2; D gene ambiguous. This CDR3 is built from 15 residues. V lost 5 bases and J lost 6, with 19 bases in between. Germline V gene lookup returns CDR1 SNHLY and CDR2 FYNNEI. CDR3: CASSLNYTPLDGYTF. The CDR3 DNA follows: TGTGCCAGCAGTTTAAACTATACGCCCTTGGATGGCTACACCTTC.

The J gene is TRBJ1-2, the V gene TRBV2; no clear D gene. Between the trimmed V and J ends, which lost 8 bases and 5 bases, there was a span of 12 bases. The CDR3 has 12 amino acids. From germline, CDR1 is SNHLY and CDR2 FYNNEI. The CDR3 loop is CASANTGYGYTF. The CDR3 DNA reads as TGTGCCAGCGCGAATACCGGGTATGGCTACACCTTC.

This sequence joins TRBV7-3 and TRBJ2-3; D is unclear. The V gene lost 2 bases and the J gene lost 2 bases, with 5 bases spanning the gap. The CDR3 runs 13 residues. In germline, CDR1 is SGHTA, CDR2 FQGTGA. Here the CDR3 reads CASSLELTDTQYF. DNA of the CDR3: TGTGCCAGCAGCTTAGAACTCACAGATACGCAGTATTTT.

V usage is TRBV10-2 and J usage is TRBJ1-4, with a weak D call TRBD1 (5 bases). The CDR3 has 12 residues. V dropped 0 bases and J dropped 13 bases, with 9 bases sitting between them. Germline lookup yields CDR1 WSHSY and CDR2 SAAADI. The CDR3 DNA is TGCGCCAGCAGTGAGTCGGGGCAGCGACTGTTTTTT. Residues: CASSESGQRLFF.

This clone was observed a handful of times. This rearrangement joins TRBV2 to TRBJ2-2, with TRBD1 identical over 7 bases. CDR1 and CDR2 from the germline V gene are SNHLY and FYNNEI. After removal of 5 bases from V and 6 bases from J, the junction contained 9 bases not matched to a gene. CDR3 length: 15 amino acids. The CDR3 protein is CASSPPGQYAGELFF. CDR3 in DNA: TGTGCCAGCAGTCCTCCGGGACAGTACGCCGGGGAGCTGTTTTTT. The full variable domain, with the rest looked up from reference TRBV2 and TRBJ2-2, is EPEVTQTPSHQVTQMGQEVILRCVPISNHLYFYWYRQILGQKVEFLVSFYNNEISEKSEIFDDQFSVERPDGSNFTLKIRSTKLEDSAMYFCASSPPGQYAGELFFGEGSRLTVL.

This chain joins TRBV5-4 and TRBJ1-1; maybe TRBD1 (6 bases). In germline, CDR1 is SGHNT, CDR2 YYREEE (reference sequence). Between the trimmed V and J ends, which lost 1 base and 3 bases, there was a span of 16 bases. The CDR3 consists of 16 residues. The CDR3 DNA reads as TGTGCCAGCAGCTTGAAAGCGCGAGGGGGAGACACTGAAGCTTTCTTT. Residues: CASSLKARGGDTEAFF.

This chain links TRBV7-9 with TRBJ2-1; D is uncertain. V was cut by 2 bases and J by 10 bases, with 9 bases left in between. Per the germline V gene, CDR1 is SEHNR and CDR2 is FQNEAQ (reference sequence). This CDR3 spans 12 amino acids. The CDR3 region has the DNA TGTGCCAGCAGCTTAACGTTGAGGGAGCAGTTCTTC. Protein: CASSLTLREQFF.

As DNA, the CDR3 is TGTGCCAGCAGTTTCCCGACAGGGTCTTTTTCACCAGGTGGCTACACCTTC. It is translated as CASSFPTGSFSPGGYTF. V and J are TRBV28 and TRBJ1-2, with 7 bases lining up with TRBD1. Germline-derived CDR1 and CDR2 are MDHEN and SYDVKM. This CDR3 contains 17 residues. Trimming cost V 3 bases and J 7 bases; bases outside gene matches: 17.

This sequence joins TRBV19 and TRBJ2-5; 9 bases fit TRBD2. Trimming cost V 3 bases and J 4 bases; bases outside gene matches: 3. The CDR3 extends over 14 amino acids. Germline CDR1 and CDR2: LNHDA and SQIVND (reference sequence). The CDR3 DNA reads as TGTGCCAGTAGTATGGGACTAGCACGAGAGACCCAGTACTTC. The encoded protein is CASSMGLARETQYF. The whole variable domain, filled in from reference TRBV19 and TRBJ2-5, reads DGGITQSPKYLFRKEGQNVTLSCEQNLNHDAMYWYRQDPGQGLRLIYYSQIVNDFQKGDIAEGYSVSREKKESFPLTVTSAQKNPTAFYLCASSMGLARETQYFGPGTRLLVL.

CDR3 coding DNA: TGTGCCAGCAGTTACGGGCCGGAGGGCGAGACCCAGTACTTC. The encoded protein is CASSYGPEGETQYF. This chain links TRBV6-5 with TRBJ2-5, with a tentative D call TRBD2 (6 bases). V was clipped by 2 bases and J by 5 bases, with 12 bases between them. CDR3 length: 14 residues. Germline V gives CDR1 MNHEY, CDR2 SVGAGI.

J is TRBJ1-5 and V is TRBV5-6, with D hard to call. V was shortened by 0 bases and J by 4 bases, with 5 bases between the two germline ends. Germline V CDR1 and CDR2: SGHDT, YYEEEE. The CDR3 runs to 13 residues. The CDR3 sequence is CASSLAGNQPQHF. The CDR3 DNA follows: TGTGCCAGCAGCTTGGCCGGGAATCAGCCCCAGCATTTT.

Only one count was recorded for this clone. The chain employs TRBV30 and TRBJ2-3; 11 bases fit TRBD2. This CDR3 contains 16 residues. CDR1 is GTSNPN, CDR2 SVGIG, per germline (reference sequence). Germline trimming cut 1 base from V and 3 bases from J; bases unmatched to any gene: 6. The CDR3 spells CAWSELLAGVTDTQYF. Written as DNA, the CDR3 is TGTGCCTGGAGTGAATTACTAGCGGGAGTGACAGATACGCAGTATTTT.

The chain carries TRBV27 and TRBJ2-1; weak D call: TRBD1 (6 bases). Trimming left V 4 bases short and J 8 bases short, with 15 bases between. The germline gives CDR1 MNHEY, CDR2 SMNVEV (reference sequence). CDR3 size: 14 residues. CDR3 in DNA: TGTGCCAGCAGTTATTCAGGGGAAGAATATGAGCAGTTCTTC. Residues: CASSYSGEEYEQFF.

This clone turned up a few times. The V and J genes are TRBV30 and TRBJ1-4, with 12 bases fitting TRBD1. This CDR3 is 14 amino acids long. V gave up 4 bases and J gave up 8 bases; unmatched junction bases: 5. Germline CDR1 is GTSNPN and CDR2 is SVGIG (reference sequence). The CDR3 here is CAWTFGTGGEKLFF. The CDR3 coding sequence is TGTGCCTGGACGTTTGGGACAGGGGGCGAAAAACTGTTTTTT.

This rearrangement joins TRBV11-3 to TRBJ2-5; D ambiguous. V was trimmed by 5 bases and J by 3 bases, leaving 10 bases between them. The CDR3 is 13 residues long. The germline V gene has CDR1 SGHNT and CDR2 YENEEA. The CDR3, as DNA: TGTGCCAGCAGCAACCTCCCTAAAGAGACCCAGTACTTC. It is translated as CASSNLPKETQYF.

The rearrangement joins TRBV19 to TRBJ1-2, with a possible D match to TRBD1 (5 bases). The V end was cut by 5 bases, the J end by 2 bases, with 15 bases between. The CDR3 sequence is 15 residues long. CDR1 is LNHDA, CDR2 SQIVND, per germline (reference sequence). CDR3 in DNA: TGTGCCAGTAGTTCCTGGACATCGGAAAACTATGGCTACACCTTC. This encodes CASSSWTSENYGYTF.

This clone was detected only once. The CDR3 bases are TGTGCCAGCTCACCTTTATTCGCTGCAGGGGGTGAAAATTCACCCCTCCACTTT. This sequence encodes CASSPLFAAGGENSPLHF. This chain links TRBV18 with TRBJ1-6; 7 bases agree with TRBD1. CDR1 and CDR2 (germline): KGHSH, LQKENI. The CDR3 consists of 18 residues. V lost 3 bases and J lost 7; bases outside the gene matches: 15.

The chain joins TRBV5-8 to TRBJ1-4; D uncertain. CDR3 length equals 16 residues. Deletions cut 2 bases from V and 0 bases from J, with 11 bases between. Germline V gene lookup returns CDR1 SGHTS and CDR2 YDEGEE. CDR3 nucleotide sequence: TGTGCCAGCAGCTTCGGCGGATTCCCAACTAATGAAAAACTGTTTTTT. Amino acid sequence: CASSFGGFPTNEKLFF.

The CDR3 loop is CASSAGVGANVLTF. The CDR3 DNA is TGCGCCAGCAGCGCAGGGGTTGGCGCCAACGTCCTGACTTTC. This chain uses TRBV5-1 with TRBJ2-6; tentative D call: TRBD1 (6 bases). Trimming removed 4 bases from V and 7 bases from J, with 12 bases in between. The CDR3 consists of 14 residues. Germline V gene data show CDR1 as SGHRS and CDR2 as YFSETQ.

The chain uses TRBV6-5 and TRBJ2-1; D is perhaps TRBD2 (7 bases). Germline CDR1 MNHEY, CDR2 SVGAGI. This CDR3 is built from 15 residues. Trimming left V 3 bases short and J 4 bases short, with 13 bases between. CDR3 nucleotide sequence: TGTGCCAGCAGTTATCGCGGGGGCACATACAATGAGCAGTTCTTC. Translation gives CASSYRGGTYNEQFF.

The chain links TRBV6-6 to TRBJ1-1, with no clear D. Germline assignment: CDR1 MNHNY and CDR2 SVGAGI (reference sequence). With 7 bases removed from V and 3 bases from J, the gap between germline ends came to 6 bases. The CDR3 totals 11 residues. This chain's CDR3 is CASNFYTEAFF. CDR3 DNA: TGTGCCAGCAACTTTTACACTGAAGCTTTCTTT.

The V call is TRBV14, the J call TRBJ2-6, with D possibly matching TRBD2 (6 bases). V lost 2 bases and J lost 0, with 17 bases in between. In germline, CDR1 is SGHDN, CDR2 FVKESK. The CDR3 is 19 amino acids. The CDR3 bases are TGTGCCAGCAGCCAAACCCGGACACTAGCCTTCTCTGGGGCCAACGTCCTGACTTTC. Translating it yields CASSQTRTLAFSGANVLTF.